The 29 T cell receptor beta chains in this list originate from one sample, sequenced in a study of CD8 T cells in ankylosing spondylitis (dated by TCRdb to 2017 to 2019). Libraries were built with 5' RACE. The sequencing machine was an Illumina HiSeq 2500. TCRdb trimmed the raw reads at Q25, called clones with MiXCR and kept productive beta chains. Duplicate CDR3 protein sequences are folded into a single record with the most common DNA and genes. Within this sample are fewer than 180,000 distinct CDR3 sequences, with around two fifths of them counted one time only. Jointly, the top ten make up roughly 15% of the sample. The sample comprised synovial fluid, either unsorted or a sorted T cell fraction (not recorded which). These receptors all come from a male donor with ankylosing spondylitis.

This chain joins TRBV29-1 and TRBJ2-7; D uncertain. CDR1 is SQVTM and CDR2 is ANQGSEA in the germline V gene. V lost 3 bases, J lost 0 bases, and 12 bases lay in between. This CDR3 contains 14 residues. The CDR3 here is CSVEGPSTSYEQYF. Written as DNA, the CDR3 is TGCAGCGTTGAGGGTCCCTCGACCTCCTACGAGCAGTACTTC.

The chain is built from TRBV7-3 and TRBJ2-7; D gene unclear. CDR3 length: 13 residues. With 5 bases removed from V and 1 base from J, the gap between germline ends came to 9 bases. The germline V gene encodes CDR1 SGHTA and CDR2 FQGTGA. CDR3: CASSTDVSYEQYF. CDR3 DNA: TGTGCCAGCAGCACGGACGTATCCTACGAGCAGTACTTC.

There are many counts of this clonotype. The chain recombines TRBV6-6 with TRBJ2-6; D uncertain. The germline V gene has CDR1 MNHNY and CDR2 SVGAGI (reference sequence). V was pared by 10 bases and J by 1 base, with 5 bases between. The CDR3 covers 12 residues. CDR3 protein: CATGSGANVLTF. The CDR3 DNA sequence: TGTGCCACCGGGTCTGGGGCCAACGTCCTGACTTTC.

The genes are TRBV4-1 and TRBJ2-1; TRBD2 aligns across 9 bases. The germline gives CDR1 MGHRA, CDR2 YSYEKL. V dropped 0 bases and J dropped 8; count of bases not matched to a gene: 11. This CDR3 comprises 17 residues. CDR3 amino acids: CASSQDMAGGPLDEQFF. The CDR3 DNA follows: TGCGCCAGCAGCCAAGATATGGCGGGAGGGCCCCTCGATGAGCAGTTCTTC.

The chain uses TRBV9 and TRBJ2-1; D is unclear. The V end lost 0 bases, the J end lost 0 bases, and 10 bases lay between the germline ends. CDR3 length: 16 residues. In germline, CDR1 is SGDLS, CDR2 YYNGEE. The CDR3 nucleotides are TGTGCCAGCAGCGTAGGTGCTCCGAGCTCCTACAATGAGCAGTTCTTC. Encoded protein: CASSVGAPSSYNEQFF.

This clonotype was seen a single time. This sequence joins TRBV29-1 and TRBJ1-3, with unresolved D. Deletions cut 0 bases from V and 2 bases from J, with 8 bases between. CDR1 and CDR2 (germline): SQVTM, ANQGSEA. The CDR3 consists of 14 residues. CDR3 region: CSVEDRDAGNTIYF. As DNA, the CDR3 is TGCAGCGTTGAAGATCGGGATGCTGGAAACACCATATATTTT.

V is TRBV28 and J is TRBJ2-7; D possibly uses TRBD1 or TRBD2 (5 bases each). Germline assignment: CDR1 MDHEN and CDR2 SYDVKM. The CDR3 is 13 amino acids. Trimming stripped 6 bases from V and 3 bases from J, with 12 bases between. For the CDR3, the DNA is TGTGCCAGCAGATGGGACGAAGACTACGAGCAGTACTTC. Translated, it gives CASRWDEDYEQYF.

This sequence joins TRBV6-1 and TRBJ2-7; 7 nucleotides line up with TRBD1. The J segment lost 7 bases and the V segment lost 6 bases, leaving 18 bases of the junction unmatched. Germline CDR1 is MNHNS and CDR2 is SASEGT. The CDR3 has 16 residues. CDR3 coding DNA: TGTGCCAGCAGACCTTACCACAGGGGCTACCATCCGGAGCAGTACTTC. Its translation is CASRPYHRGYHPEQYF.

The chain carries TRBV6-1 and TRBJ1-5; D is undetermined. Trimming stripped 3 bases from V and 2 bases from J, with 8 bases between. There are 14 residues in the CDR3. The germline V gene has CDR1 MNHNS and CDR2 SASEGT. In nucleotides, the CDR3 is TGTGCCAGCAGTGATCTTCTTCGCAATCAGCCCCAGCATTTT. Its protein is CASSDLLRNQPQHF.

This clonotype was seen a few times. The chain links TRBV20-1 to TRBJ2-1; 8 nucleotides match TRBD2. V lost 0 bases, J lost 7 bases, and 5 bases stayed unmatched. CDR1 is DFQATT and CDR2 is SNEGSKA in the germline V gene (reference sequence). The CDR3 covers 14 residues. CDR3 amino acids: CSARDQREWNEQFF. For the CDR3, the DNA is TGCAGTGCTAGAGACCAGCGGGAGTGGAATGAGCAGTTCTTC.

This clonotype was observed a single time. The chain uses TRBV7-9 and TRBJ1-2; TRBD1 is a possible D gene (5 bases). CDR1 and CDR2 from the germline V gene are SEHNR and FQNEAQ (reference sequence). Trimming removed 3 bases from V and 2 bases from J, with 13 bases in between. The CDR3 consists of 15 residues. The DNA for the CDR3 is TGTGCCAGCAGCTTTTACGGACAACCCAACTATGGCTACACCTTC. This translates into CASSFYGQPNYGYTF. The variable domain in full, completed from reference TRBV7-9 and TRBJ1-2, reads DTGVSQNPRHKITKRGQNVTFRCDPISEHNRLYWYRQTLGQGPEFLTYFQNEAQLEKSRLLSDRFSAERPKGSFSTLEIQRTEQGDSAMYLCASSFYGQPNYGYTFGSGTRLTVV.

The chain couples TRBV10-3 to TRBJ2-3; 7 nucleotides line up with TRBD2. Germline CDR1 ENHRY, CDR2 SYGVKD. The CDR3 runs 15 residues. The V segment lost 6 bases and the J segment 3 bases; nucleotides outside the gene matches: 9. The CDR3 reads CAIRPGGRETDTQYF. CDR3 nucleotide sequence: TGTGCCATCAGGCCTGGCGGGAGAGAGACAGATACGCAGTATTTT.

The rearrangement uses TRBV9 and TRBJ2-3; 12 bases fit TRBD2. Germline V gene lookup returns CDR1 SGDLS and CDR2 YYNGEE. Trimming cost V 0 bases and J 1 base; bases outside gene matches: 3. The CDR3 length is 17 residues. The CDR3 bases are TGTGCCAGCAGCGTAGTAGGACTAGCGGGGCGCACAGATACGCAGTATTTT. Amino acids: CASSVVGLAGRTDTQYF.

The sample holds a few counts of this clonotype. This chain links TRBV18 with TRBJ1-2; the D gene is possibly TRBD1 (6 bases). Trimming cost V 3 bases and J 8 bases, with 10 bases left between them. Germline loops: CDR1 KGHSH, CDR2 LQKENI. The CDR3 runs 12 residues. The CDR3 sequence is CASSPTGTGYTF. The CDR3 DNA is TGTGCCAGCTCACCTACAGGGACCGGCTACACCTTC.

V usage is TRBV6-5 and J usage is TRBJ2-1; D call uncertain. Germline CDR1 MNHEY, CDR2 SVGAGI. Trimming stripped 2 bases from V and 9 bases from J, with 14 bases between. The CDR3 is 14 amino acids. The CDR3 DNA is TGTGCCAGCAGTTACCCCGACCGGGCGAGTGAGCAGTTCTTC. Amino acids: CASSYPDRASEQFF.

The table lists this clonotype with a count of one. V gene TRBV28 combines with J gene TRBJ1-1; unclear D gene. V gave up 4 bases and J gave up 8 bases, with 2 bases separating them. CDR1 is MDHEN, CDR2 SYDVKM, per germline. The CDR3 is 9 amino acids. The CDR3 loop reads CASSWEAFF. The CDR3 DNA reads TGTGCCAGCAGTTGGGAAGCTTTCTTT.

This clonotype was seen ten or more times. The chain uses TRBV6-4 and TRBJ2-2; D gene ambiguous. The CDR3 is 13 amino acids. Germline V gene sequence: CDR1 MRHNA, CDR2 SNTAGT. V lost 0 bases, J lost 4 bases, and 3 bases lay in between. For the CDR3, the DNA is TGTGCCAGCAGTGACTCGAGCACCGGGGAGCTGTTTTTT. It translates to CASSDSSTGELFF.

This clonotype was seen more than once but under ten times. This sequence joins TRBV12-3 or TRBV12-4 and TRBJ2-2; 7 nucleotides align to TRBD1. Losses at the gene ends were 6 bases for V and 1 base for J; bases not matched to a gene: 5. CDR3 length: 15 amino acids. The DNA of the CDR3 is TGTGCCAGCAGGGCGCGACAGGGGAACACCGGGGAGCTGTTTTTT. As protein: CASRARQGNTGELFF.

This chain links TRBV27 with TRBJ2-7; TRBD1 is a possible D gene (5 bases). The germline CDR1 and CDR2 sequences are MNHEY and SMNVEV (reference sequence). V was cut by 2 bases and J by 3 bases, with 8 bases left in between. The CDR3 runs 13 residues. The CDR3 sequence: CASSLQGSYEQYF. The CDR3 nucleotides read TGTGCCAGCAGTTTACAGGGAAGCTACGAGCAGTACTTC.

The J gene is TRBJ2-1, the V gene TRBV9; D ambiguous. Germline V CDR1 and CDR2: SGDLS, YYNGEE. V lost 4 bases, J lost 6 bases, and 17 bases lay in between. There are 15 residues in the CDR3. This CDR3 reads CASSPYESVGNEQFF. CDR3 DNA sequence: TGTGCCAGCAGCCCTTACGAGTCCGTTGGCAATGAGCAGTTCTTC.

The DNA for the CDR3 is TGTGCCAGCAGTTACGGACTATCGCCTTACGAGCAGTACTTC. Protein product: CASSYGLSPYEQYF. The chain employs TRBV6-5 and TRBJ2-7; D is perhaps TRBD2 (6 bases). The CDR3 length is 14 residues. V gave up 2 bases and J gave up 4 bases, with 12 bases separating them. Germline V lookup: CDR1 MNHEY, CDR2 SVGAGI.

V is TRBV29-1 and J is TRBJ1-1; D possibly corresponds to TRBD1 (5 bases). Germline lookup yields CDR1 SQVTM and CDR2 ANQGSEA. Deletions cut 6 bases from V and 3 bases from J, with 8 bases between. The length of the CDR3 is 11 residues. DNA for the CDR3: TGCAGCGTGGGGGTCTACACTGAAGCTTTCTTT. This encodes CSVGVYTEAFF.

The J gene is TRBJ2-1, the V gene TRBV12-3 or TRBV12-4; perhaps D is TRBD1 or TRBD2 (5 bases each). V was cut by 1 base and J by 0 bases, with 19 bases left in between. The CDR3 covers 19 residues. CDR3 loop: CASSLVWPGPSPSYNEQFF. The CDR3 DNA reads TGTGCCAGCAGTTTAGTGTGGCCGGGACCCAGCCCCTCCTACAATGAGCAGTTCTTC.

The V call is TRBV5-5, the J call TRBJ2-7; perhaps D is TRBD1 or TRBD2 (5 bases each). Trimming shortened V by 3 bases and J by 5 bases, and 18 bases separated the two germline ends. Germline CDR1 is SGHKS and CDR2 is YYEKEE (reference sequence). The CDR3 has 15 residues. The CDR3 DNA reads TGTGCCAGCAGCTCGACGCCTTGGGGGAGCCACGAGCAGTACTTC. Amino acid sequence: CASSSTPWGSHEQYF.

V gene TRBV14 combines with J gene TRBJ1-1, with TRBD1 identical over 7 bases. Germline trimming cut 3 bases from V and 4 bases from J; bases unmatched to any gene: 5. Per germline, CDR1 SGHDN and CDR2 FVKESK. This CDR3 comprises 14 residues. The CDR3 loop is CASSQHPGGTEAFF. CDR3 coding DNA: TGTGCCAGCAGCCAGCATCCAGGGGGCACTGAAGCTTTCTTT. Based on the CDR3 plus reference TRBV14 and TRBJ1-1, the full variable domain is EAGVTQFPSHSVIEKGQTVTLRCDPISGHDNLYWYRRVMGKEIKFLLHFVKESKQDESGMPNNRFLAERTGGTYSTLKVQPAELEDSGVYFCASSQHPGGTEAFFGQGTRLTVV.

The chain carries TRBV19 and TRBJ2-6; no firm D call. CDR1 is LNHDA and CDR2 is SQIVND in the germline V gene (reference sequence). There are 16 residues in the CDR3. Between the trimmed V and J ends, which lost 1 base and 0 bases, there was a span of 7 bases. Written as DNA, the CDR3 is TGTGCCAGTAGTATAGGTTACCGCTCTGGGGCCAACGTCCTGACTTTC. Encoded protein: CASSIGYRSGANVLTF.

The chain carries TRBV12-3 or TRBV12-4 and TRBJ1-1; D might be TRBD1 (6 bases). V lost 11 bases, J lost 4 bases, and 14 bases lay in between. The CDR3 contains 12 residues. CDR3 loop: CASLGGATEAFF. Here the CDR3 DNA reads TGTGCCTCACTTGGGGGGGCCACTGAAGCTTTCTTT.

The V call is TRBV20-1, the J call TRBJ2-7, with 8 bases aligning to TRBD2. Germline V lookup: CDR1 DFQATT, CDR2 SNEGSKA (reference sequence). The CDR3 has 12 amino acids. The CDR3 DNA sequence: TGCAGCCCGAGCGGGAGCTTCTACGAGCAGTACTTC. It yields the protein CSPSGSFYEQYF.

The sample holds a few counts of this clonotype. The V and J genes are TRBV9 and TRBJ2-1, with 8 nucleotides matching TRBD1. Trimming removed 3 bases from V and 2 bases from J; junction bases left unmatched: 16. Germline loops: CDR1 SGDLS, CDR2 YYNGEE. CDR3 length: 19 residues. The CDR3 DNA is TGTGCCAGCAGCGCCCGAAACAGGGGGGCTAGCGAGCCCTACAATGAGCAGTTCTTC. It yields the protein CASSARNRGASEPYNEQFF.